This note documents a single T cell receptor beta chain sequence. Its target is unknown. The sample comes from a study of cytomegalovirus exposure and HLA in healthy donors. In the study overall: There were about 85 million unique TCRs (from HLA-typed donors) in an early data release.

In germline, CDR1 is WNHNN, CDR2 SYGVQD (reference sequence). Trimming removed 3 bases from V and 1 base from J, with 13 bases in between. There are 15 residues in the CDR3. The PCR employed 60 Vbeta primers together with 13 Jbeta primers. Measured with immunoSEQ multiplex PCR; TCRdb has only the in-frame clones, and not every one. The data hold approximately 74,000 clones, with roughly 80% observed a single time. Whole-study results and caveats: Later analysis reportedly placed an Asian-associated ancestry cluster below the roughly 700-donor mean in N-insertions.

The source is a man in his fifties or sixties in good health and CMV-seropositive. This chain links TRBV10-1 with TRBJ2-7, with D possibly TRBD2 on 6 matching bases. Sequenced material: PBMCs. The CDR3 loop reads CASSDWGEPSYEQYF. Written as DNA, the CDR3 is TGCGCCAGCAGTGATTGGGGGGAGCCATCCTACGAGCAGTACTTC.